The clone carrying this T cell receptor (beta chain) has a count of ten or more. What it binds is unknown. This record comes from a study of glioma-infiltrating T cells. Study results and limitations: Very few CDR3 sequences were shared between tissue and blood. Gliomas, especially low-grade, showed above-expected tissue-blood divergence; non-neoplastic patients showed below.

Amplification of TCR alpha and beta CDR3 regions from RNA used iRepertoire nested multiplex PCR. Tissue mRNA or PBMC total RNA, 100-400 ng, went into one-step reverse transcription and amplification. Each CDR3 protein gets one entry after TCRdb re-called the multiplex PCR reads with MiXCR. Found here are 100,000 to 150,000 distinct CDR3 sequences, more than 20% of them singletons; the top ten hold roughly 15%. The germline gives CDR1 SNHLY, CDR2 FYNNEI. This CDR3 is built from 15 residues. The V end lost 10 bases, the J end lost 0 bases, and 16 bases lay between the germline ends. This chain connects TRBV2 to TRBJ1-5; no definite D call. The source is a human donor with low-grade glioma or glioblastoma, undergoing nonglioma brain surgery, or in good health (not recorded which). The specimen was glioma tissue, nonneoplastic brain tissue, or PBMCs (not recorded which). The CDR3 spells CATSRQQLSNQPQHF. CDR3 sequence (DNA): TGTGCCACCTCGAGACAACAGCTTAGCAATCAGCCCCAGCATTTT.